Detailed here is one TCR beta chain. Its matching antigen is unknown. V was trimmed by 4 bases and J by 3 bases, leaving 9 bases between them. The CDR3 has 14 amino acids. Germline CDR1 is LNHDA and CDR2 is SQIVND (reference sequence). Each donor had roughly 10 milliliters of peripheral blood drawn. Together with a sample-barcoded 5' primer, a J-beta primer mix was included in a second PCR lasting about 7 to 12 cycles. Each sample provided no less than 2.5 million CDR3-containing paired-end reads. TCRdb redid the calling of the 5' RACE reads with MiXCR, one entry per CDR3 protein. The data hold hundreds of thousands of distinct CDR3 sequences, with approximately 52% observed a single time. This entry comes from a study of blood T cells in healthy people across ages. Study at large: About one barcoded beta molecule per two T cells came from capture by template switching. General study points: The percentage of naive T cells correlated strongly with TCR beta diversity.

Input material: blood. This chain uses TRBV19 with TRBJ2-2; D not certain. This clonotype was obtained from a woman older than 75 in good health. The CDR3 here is CASSRQPDTGELFF. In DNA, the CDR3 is TGTGCCAGTAGTAGGCAGCCGGACACCGGGGAGCTGTTTTTT.